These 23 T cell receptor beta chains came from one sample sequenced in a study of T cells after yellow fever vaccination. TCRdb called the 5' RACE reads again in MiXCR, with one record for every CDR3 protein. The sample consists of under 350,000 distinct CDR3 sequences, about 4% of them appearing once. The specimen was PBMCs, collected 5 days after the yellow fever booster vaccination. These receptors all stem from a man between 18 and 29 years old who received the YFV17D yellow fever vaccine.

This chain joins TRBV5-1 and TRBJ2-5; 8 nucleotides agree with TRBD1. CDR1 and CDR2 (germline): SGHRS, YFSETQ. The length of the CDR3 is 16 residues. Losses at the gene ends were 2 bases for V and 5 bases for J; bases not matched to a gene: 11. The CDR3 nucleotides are TGCGCCAGCAGCTTTCTCCCAAGACAGGGGTCGGAGACCCAGTACTTC. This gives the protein CASSFLPRQGSETQYF. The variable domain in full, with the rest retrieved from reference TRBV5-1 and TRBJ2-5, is KAGVTQTPRYLIKTRGQQVTLSCSPISGHRSVSWYQQTPGQGLQFLFEYFSETQRNKGNFPGRFSGRQFSNSRSEMNVSTLELGDSALYLCASSFLPRQGSETQYFGPGTRLLVL.

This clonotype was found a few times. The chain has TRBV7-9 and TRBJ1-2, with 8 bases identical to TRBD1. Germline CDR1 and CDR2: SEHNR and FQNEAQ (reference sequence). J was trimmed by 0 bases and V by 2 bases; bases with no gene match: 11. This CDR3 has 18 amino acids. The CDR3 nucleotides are TGTGCCAGCAGCTTAATGGGGGCAGGGGGCTACACTAACTATGGCTACACCTTC. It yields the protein CASSLMGAGGYTNYGYTF.

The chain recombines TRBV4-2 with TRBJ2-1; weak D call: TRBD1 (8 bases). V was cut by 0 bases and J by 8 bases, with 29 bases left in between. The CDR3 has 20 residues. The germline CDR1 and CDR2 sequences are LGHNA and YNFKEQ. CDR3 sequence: CASSQEGAWIDRGGADEQFF. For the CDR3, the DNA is TGTGCCAGCAGCCAAGAAGGGGCTTGGATAGACAGGGGAGGGGCCGATGAGCAGTTCTTC.

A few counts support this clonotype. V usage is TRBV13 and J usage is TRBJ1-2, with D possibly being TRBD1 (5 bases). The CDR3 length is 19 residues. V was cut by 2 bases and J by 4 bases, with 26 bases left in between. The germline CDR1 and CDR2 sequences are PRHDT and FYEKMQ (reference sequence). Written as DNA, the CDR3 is TGTGCCAGCAGCTTATACCGCAAGGGGCTCCACACCCCGATCTATGGCTACACCTTC. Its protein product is CASSLYRKGLHTPIYGYTF.

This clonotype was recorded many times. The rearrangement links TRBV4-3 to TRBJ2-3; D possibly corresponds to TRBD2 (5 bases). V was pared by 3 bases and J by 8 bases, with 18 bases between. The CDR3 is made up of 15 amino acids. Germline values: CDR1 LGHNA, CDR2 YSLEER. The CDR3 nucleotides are TGCGCCAGCAGCCAGTCAGGCGGGTTCTACGGTACGCAGTATTTT. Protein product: CASSQSGGFYGTQYF.

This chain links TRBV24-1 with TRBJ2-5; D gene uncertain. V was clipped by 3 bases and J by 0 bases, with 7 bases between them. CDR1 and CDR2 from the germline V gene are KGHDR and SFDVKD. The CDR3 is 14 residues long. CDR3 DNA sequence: TGTGCCACCAGTGATACATCGTACCAAGAGACCCAGTACTTC. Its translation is CATSDTSYQETQYF.

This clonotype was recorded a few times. The CDR3 sequence: CASNLPWPLNTEAFF. CDR3 nucleotide sequence: TGTGCCAGCAACCTACCGTGGCCGCTGAACACTGAAGCTTTCTTT. V is TRBV7-9 and J is TRBJ1-1; no reliable D call. From germline, CDR1 is SEHNR and CDR2 FQNEAQ (reference sequence). This CDR3 spans 15 amino acids. Between the trimmed V and J ends, which lost 7 bases and 0 bases, there was a span of 15 bases.

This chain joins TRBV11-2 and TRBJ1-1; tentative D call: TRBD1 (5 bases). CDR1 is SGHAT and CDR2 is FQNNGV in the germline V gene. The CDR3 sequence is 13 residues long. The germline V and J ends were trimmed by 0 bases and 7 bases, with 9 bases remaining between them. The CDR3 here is CASSLEQGSEAFF. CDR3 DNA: TGTGCCAGCAGCTTAGAGCAGGGTAGTGAAGCTTTCTTT. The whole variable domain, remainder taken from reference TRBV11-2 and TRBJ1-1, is EAGVAQSPRYKIIEKRQSVAFWCNPISGHATLYWYQQILGQGPKLLIQFQNNGVVDDSQLPKDRFSAERLKGVDSTLKIQPAKLEDSAVYLCASSLEQGSEAFFGQGTRLTVV.

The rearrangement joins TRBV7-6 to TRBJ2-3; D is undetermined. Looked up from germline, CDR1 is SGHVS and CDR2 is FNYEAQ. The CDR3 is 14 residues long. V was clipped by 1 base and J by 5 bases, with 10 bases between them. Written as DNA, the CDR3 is TGTGCCAGCAGCTTAGGGAGTCCGGGAGATACGCAGTATTTT. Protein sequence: CASSLGSPGDTQYF. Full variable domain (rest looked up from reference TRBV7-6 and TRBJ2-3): GAGVSQSPRYKVTKRGQDVALRCDPISGHVSLYWYRQALGQGPEFLTYFNYEAQQDKSGLPNDRFSAERPEGSISTLTIQRTEQRDSAMYRCASSLGSPGDTQYFGPGTRLTVL.

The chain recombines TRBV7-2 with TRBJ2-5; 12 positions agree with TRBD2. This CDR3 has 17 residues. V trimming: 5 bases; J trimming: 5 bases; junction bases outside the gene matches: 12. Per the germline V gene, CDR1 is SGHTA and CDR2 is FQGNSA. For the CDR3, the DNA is TGTGCCAGCAGCCCAAGGGCTAGCGGGGGGGCTTCCGAGACCCAGTACTTC. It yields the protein CASSPRASGGASETQYF. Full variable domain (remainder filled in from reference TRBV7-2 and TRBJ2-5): GAGVSQSPSNKVTEKGKDVELRCDPISGHTALYWYRQSLGQGLEFLIYFQGNSAPDKSGLPSDRFSAERTGGSVSTLTIQRTQQEDSAVYLCASSPRASGGASETQYFGPGTRLLVL.

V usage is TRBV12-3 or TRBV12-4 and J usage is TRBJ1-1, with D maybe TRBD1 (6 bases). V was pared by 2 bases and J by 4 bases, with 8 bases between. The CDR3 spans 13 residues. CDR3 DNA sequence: TGTGCCAGCAGTTTAACAGGGACCACTGAAGCTTTCTTT. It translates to CASSLTGTTEAFF.

The CDR3 protein is CASAPGERYGYTF. The DNA of the CDR3 is TGCGCCAGCGCCCCGGGGGAACGTTATGGCTACACCTTC. The J gene is TRBJ1-2, the V gene TRBV5-1; possible D gene TRBD1, 5 bases. V shed 7 bases and J shed 5 bases, with 15 bases lying between them. Germline CDR1 SGHRS, CDR2 YFSETQ. The CDR3 extends over 13 amino acids. The full variable domain, in which reference TRBV5-1 and TRBJ1-2 provide the parts outside the CDR3, is KAGVTQTPRYLIKTRGQQVTLSCSPISGHRSVSWYQQTPGQGLQFLFEYFSETQRNKGNFPGRFSGRQFSNSRSEMNVSTLELGDSALYLCASAPGERYGYTFGSGTRLTVV.

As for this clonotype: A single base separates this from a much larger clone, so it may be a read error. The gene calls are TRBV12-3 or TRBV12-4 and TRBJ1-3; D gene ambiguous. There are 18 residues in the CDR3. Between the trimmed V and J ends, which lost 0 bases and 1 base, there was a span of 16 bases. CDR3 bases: TGTGCCAGCAGTTTAGCGCCTGAGGGCGCGGTTTCTGGAAACACCATATATTTT. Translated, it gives CASSLAPEGAVSGNTIYF.

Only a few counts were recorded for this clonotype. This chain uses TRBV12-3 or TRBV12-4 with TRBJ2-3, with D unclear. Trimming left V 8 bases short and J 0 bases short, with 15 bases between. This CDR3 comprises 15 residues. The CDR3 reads CASQSRRSSTDTQYF. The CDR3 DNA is TGTGCCAGCCAATCGCGACGGTCTAGCACAGATACGCAGTATTTT.

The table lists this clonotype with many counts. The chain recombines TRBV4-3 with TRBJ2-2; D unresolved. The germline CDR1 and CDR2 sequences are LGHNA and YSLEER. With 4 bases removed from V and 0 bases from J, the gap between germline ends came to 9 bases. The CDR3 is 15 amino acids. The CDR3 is CASSLGYPNTGELFF. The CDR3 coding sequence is TGCGCCAGCAGCCTCGGCTACCCGAACACCGGGGAGCTGTTTTTT.

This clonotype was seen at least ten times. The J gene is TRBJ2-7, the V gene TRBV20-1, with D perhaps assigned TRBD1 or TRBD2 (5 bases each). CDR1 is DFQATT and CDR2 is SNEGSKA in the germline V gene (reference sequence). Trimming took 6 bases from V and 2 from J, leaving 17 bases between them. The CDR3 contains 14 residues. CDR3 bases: TGCAGTGCCGGGGCCCGGGACGGACCCTACGAGCAGTACGTC. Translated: CSAGARDGPYEQYV.

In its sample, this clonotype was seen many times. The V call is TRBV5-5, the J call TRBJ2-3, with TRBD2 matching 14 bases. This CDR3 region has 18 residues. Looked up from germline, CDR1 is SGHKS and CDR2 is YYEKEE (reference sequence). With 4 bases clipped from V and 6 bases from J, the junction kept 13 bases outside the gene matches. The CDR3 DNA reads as TGTGCCAGCAGCCACGTGGGACTAGCGGGGGCCGCGCGGGATACGCAGTATTTT. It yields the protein CASSHVGLAGAARDTQYF.

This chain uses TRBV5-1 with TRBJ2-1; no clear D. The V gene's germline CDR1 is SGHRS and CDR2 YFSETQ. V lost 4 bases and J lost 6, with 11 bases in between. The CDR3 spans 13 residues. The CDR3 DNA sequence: TGCGCCAGCAGCACGTACCGAACCAATGAGCAGTTCTTC. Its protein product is CASSTYRTNEQFF.

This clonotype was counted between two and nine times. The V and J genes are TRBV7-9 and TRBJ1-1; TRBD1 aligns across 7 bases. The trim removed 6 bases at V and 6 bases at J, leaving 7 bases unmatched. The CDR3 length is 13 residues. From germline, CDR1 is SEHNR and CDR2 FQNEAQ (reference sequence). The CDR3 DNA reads TGTGCCAGCAGTAGTCAGGGGGTCTCTGAAGCTTTCTTT. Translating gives CASSSQGVSEAFF.

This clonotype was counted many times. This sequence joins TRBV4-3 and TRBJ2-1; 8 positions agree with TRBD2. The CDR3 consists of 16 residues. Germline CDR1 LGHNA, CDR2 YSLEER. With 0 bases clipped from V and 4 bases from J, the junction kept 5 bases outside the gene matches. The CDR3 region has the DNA TGCGCCAGCAGCCAAGATACGGGGGGGTCTTACAATGAGCAGTTCTTC. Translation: CASSQDTGGSYNEQFF.

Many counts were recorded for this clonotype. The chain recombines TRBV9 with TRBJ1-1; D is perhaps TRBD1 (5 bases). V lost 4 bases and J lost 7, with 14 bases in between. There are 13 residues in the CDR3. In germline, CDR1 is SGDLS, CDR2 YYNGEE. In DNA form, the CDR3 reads TGTGCCAGCAGCCCCCTCGAGCAGGGTGAAGCTTTCTTT. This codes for CASSPLEQGEAFF. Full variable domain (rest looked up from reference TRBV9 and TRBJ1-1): DSGVTQTPKHLITATGQRVTLRCSPRSGDLSVYWYQQSLDQGLQFLIQYYNGEERAKGNILERFSAQQFPDLHSELNLSSLELGDSALYFCASSPLEQGEAFFGQGTRLTVV.

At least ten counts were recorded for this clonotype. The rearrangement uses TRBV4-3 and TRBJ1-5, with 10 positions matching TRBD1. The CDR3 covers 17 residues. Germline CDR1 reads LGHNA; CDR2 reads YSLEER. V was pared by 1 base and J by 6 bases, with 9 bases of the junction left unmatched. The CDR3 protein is CASSQAGDRGRGQPQHF. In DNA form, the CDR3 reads TGCGCCAGCAGCCAAGCCGGTGACAGGGGGCGAGGTCAGCCCCAGCATTTT.

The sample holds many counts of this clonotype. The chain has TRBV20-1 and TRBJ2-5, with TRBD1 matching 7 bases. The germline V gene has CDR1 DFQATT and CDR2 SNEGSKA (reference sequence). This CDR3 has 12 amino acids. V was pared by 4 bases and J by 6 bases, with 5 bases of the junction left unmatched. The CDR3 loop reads CSAKRTGKTQYF. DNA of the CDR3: TGCAGTGCTAAAAGGACAGGAAAGACCCAGTACTTC.